Listed here is a single TCR beta chain. The table came from immunoSEQ multiplex PCR; TCRdb's copy has only in-frame clones and leaves some out. The profile shows some 9,300 clones, less than 85% of them singletons. The treatment here: randomized to nivolumab then ipilimumab (arm A) or the reverse (arm B). PBMC sorting kept live CD3+CD8+ cells without CD19 or CD56. V dropped 0 bases and J dropped 4; count of bases not matched to a gene: 3. CDR3 size: 14 residues. CDR1 and CDR2 (germline): SGHTS, YDEGEE. This record belongs to a study of sequential checkpoint blockade in melanoma. Sequencing used CD8+ T cells sorted from blood (inferred from file names), obtained from a patient given nivolumab and ipilimumab in sequence. This TCR came from a human donor with melanoma. The chain carries TRBV5-8 and TRBJ1-2; 7 nucleotides match TRBD1. CDR3 sequence (DNA): TGTGCCAGCAGCTTGGGACAGGGATTCTATGGCTACACCTTC. As protein: CASSLGQGFYGYTF. Looking up the rest from reference TRBV5-8 and TRBJ1-2 gives the full variable domain: EAGVTQSPTHLIKTRGQQATLRCSPISGHTSVYWYQQALGLGLQFLLWYDEGEERNRGNFPPRFSGRQFPNYSSELNVNALELEDSALYLCASSLGQGFYGYTFGSGTRLTVV.